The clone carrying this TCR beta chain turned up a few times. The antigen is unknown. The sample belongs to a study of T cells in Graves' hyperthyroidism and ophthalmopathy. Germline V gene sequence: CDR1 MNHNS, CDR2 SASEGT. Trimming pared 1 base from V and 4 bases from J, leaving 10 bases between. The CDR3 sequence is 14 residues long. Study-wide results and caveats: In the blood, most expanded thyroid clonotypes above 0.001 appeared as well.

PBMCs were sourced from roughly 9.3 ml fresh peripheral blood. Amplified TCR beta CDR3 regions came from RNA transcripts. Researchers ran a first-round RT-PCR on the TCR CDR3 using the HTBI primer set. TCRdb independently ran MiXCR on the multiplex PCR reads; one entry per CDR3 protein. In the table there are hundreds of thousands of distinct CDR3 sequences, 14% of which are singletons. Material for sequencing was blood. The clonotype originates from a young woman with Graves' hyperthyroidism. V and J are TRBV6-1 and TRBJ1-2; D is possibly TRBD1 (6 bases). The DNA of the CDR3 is TGTGCCAGCAGTGAAGGGACAGTACTCTATGGCTACACCTTC. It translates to CASSEGTVLYGYTF.